The clone carrying this TCR beta chain was picked up one time. No antigen is known for it. Time point: blood from clinic visit 5 months post-surgery; TSC patient then seizure free. Patients received at least one anti-epileptic drug before surgery. The source of the sample is a study of brain T cells in children with intractable seizures. The CDR3 loop spans 15 amino acids. The junction had 8 bases not matched to a gene; V was cut back by 7 bases and J by 3 bases. Germline CDR1 and CDR2: KGHDR and SFDVKD. Sequencing was performed with immunoSEQ multiplex PCR; in TCRdb, only in-frame clones are kept and a portion is missing. Of under 400,000 clones listed, approximately 93% are singletons. Study-wide points: Viral specificity was inferred only from CDR3 similarity; HCMV serostatus was unknown. Pre- and post-surgery blood differed in depth, so pre-surgery absences may be undersampling.

The chain uses TRBV24-1 and TRBJ2-1; 7 bases match TRBD1. This receptor was obtained from a boy under two years old with tuberous sclerosis and intractable seizures. This sample comprised peripheral blood, obtained roughly 5 months after surgery. The DNA for the CDR3 is TGTGCCACCAGCTCCCCCTGGGACAGCTACAATGAGCAGTTCTTC. This codes for CATSSPWDSYNEQFF.